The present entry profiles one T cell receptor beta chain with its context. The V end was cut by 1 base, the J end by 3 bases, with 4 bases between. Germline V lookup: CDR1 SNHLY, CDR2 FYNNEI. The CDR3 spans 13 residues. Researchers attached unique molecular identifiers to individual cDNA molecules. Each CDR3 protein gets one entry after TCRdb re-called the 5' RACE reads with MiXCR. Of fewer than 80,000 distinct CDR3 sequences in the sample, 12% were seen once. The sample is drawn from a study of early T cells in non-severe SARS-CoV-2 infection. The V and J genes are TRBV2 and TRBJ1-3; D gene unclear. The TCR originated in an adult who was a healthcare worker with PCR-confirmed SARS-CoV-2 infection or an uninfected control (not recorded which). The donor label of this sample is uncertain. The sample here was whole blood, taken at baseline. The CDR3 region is CASSEGLGNTIYF. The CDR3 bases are TGTGCCAGCAGTGAAGGTCTTGGAAACACCATATATTTT.